The 10 T cell receptor beta chains presented below share a single source sample, sequenced in a study of blood T cell repertoires in COVID-19. The protocol was immunoSEQ multiplex PCR, while the TCRdb copy is restricted to in-frame clones and leaves out a portion. The table has about 300,000 clones, about nine tenths seen once; the top ten hold 5.5% to 8%. The sample taken for sequencing was peripheral blood. The source is a woman between 45 and 60 years old with COVID-19, enrolled during active disease.

This clone was observed once. The chain joins TRBV5-4 to TRBJ2-3, with 10 nucleotides matching TRBD2. The junction had 4 bases not matched to a gene; V was cut back by 7 bases and J by 2 bases. This CDR3 region has 14 residues. Germline V lookup: CDR1 SGHNT, CDR2 YYREEE (reference sequence). The CDR3 region has the DNA TGTGCCAGCGCTAGCGGGAGCCTCACAGATACGCAGTATTTT. Protein sequence: CASASGSLTDTQYF.

The chain carries TRBV20-1 and TRBJ2-2; 10 bases agree with TRBD2. V lost 3 bases to trimming and J lost 4 bases; unmatched junction nucleotides: 5. This CDR3 has 15 amino acids. From germline, CDR1 is DFQATT and CDR2 SNEGSKA (reference sequence). CDR3 DNA sequence: TGCAGTGCTAGTCCTAGCGGGAGCGGCACCGGGGAGCTGTTTTTT. It encodes CSASPSGSGTGELFF.

The CDR3 nucleotides read TGTGCCAGTAGCCTTATAGGGGGGGAAGGGGCCAACGTCCTGACTTTC. Protein: CASSLIGGEGANVLTF. The J gene is TRBJ2-6, the V gene TRBV19; maybe TRBD2 (7 bases). Germline V gene data show CDR1 as LNHDA and CDR2 as SQIVND (reference sequence). V lost 6 bases and J 4 bases, leaving 16 bases between the germline ends. The CDR3 extends over 16 amino acids.

V and J are TRBV19 and TRBJ1-3, with unresolved D. Deletions cut 4 bases from V and 0 bases from J, with 13 bases between. The CDR3 runs 16 residues. The germline V gene encodes CDR1 LNHDA and CDR2 SQIVND (reference sequence). The CDR3 DNA follows: TGTGCCAGTAGTAGCGGCAGCACGAGCTCTGGAAACACCATATATTTT. Translation gives CASSSGSTSSGNTIYF.

The gene calls are TRBV18 and TRBJ2-3; no firm D call. Germline CDR1 and CDR2: KGHSH and LQKENI. The CDR3 totals 12 residues. V lost 5 bases to trimming and J lost 2 bases, with 5 bases between them. CDR3 residues: CASSSYTDTQYF. As DNA, the CDR3 is TGTGCCAGCTCATCTTACACAGATACGCAGTATTTT.

This chain joins TRBV7-9 and TRBJ1-2, with D hard to call. Germline CDR1 reads SEHNR; CDR2 reads FQNEAQ (reference sequence). Trimming took 7 bases from V and 3 from J, leaving 15 bases between them. The CDR3 is 14 amino acids. In nucleotides, the CDR3 is TGTGCCAGCACCTACTTCTCTATTTACTATGGCTACACCTTC. It translates to CASTYFSIYYGYTF. The full variable domain, in which reference TRBV7-9 and TRBJ1-2 provide the parts outside the CDR3, is DTGVSQNPRHKITKRGQNVTFRCDPISEHNRLYWYRQTLGQGPEFLTYFQNEAQLEKSRLLSDRFSAERPKGSFSTLEIQRTEQGDSAMYLCASTYFSIYYGYTFGSGTRLTVV.

This chain connects TRBV2 to TRBJ1-2; D is possibly TRBD1 (6 bases). Trimming left V 5 bases short and J 5 bases short, with 21 bases between. Germline CDR1 SNHLY, CDR2 FYNNEI. The CDR3 is 16 residues long. CDR3 nucleotide sequence: TGTGCCAGCAGTATCCTCGACCCCCGGGACAAATATGGCTACACCTTC. This sequence encodes CASSILDPRDKYGYTF.

This chain joins TRBV14 and TRBJ1-1, with a weak D call TRBD1 (5 bases). The CDR3 contains 14 residues. Germline V gene data show CDR1 as SGHDN and CDR2 as FVKESK. Trimming took 7 bases from V and 4 from J, leaving 16 bases between them. The CDR3 loop reads CASTTRGGSTEAFF. For the CDR3, the DNA is TGTGCCAGCACTACAAGGGGTGGTAGCACTGAAGCTTTCTTT. Based on the CDR3 plus reference TRBV14 and TRBJ1-1, the full variable domain is EAGVTQFPSHSVIEKGQTVTLRCDPISGHDNLYWYRRVMGKEIKFLLHFVKESKQDESGMPNNRFLAERTGGTYSTLKVQPAELEDSGVYFCASTTRGGSTEAFFGQGTRLTVV.

The V call is TRBV13, the J call TRBJ2-3; D gene ambiguous. Germline CDR1 and CDR2: PRHDT and FYEKMQ (reference sequence). This CDR3 has 13 residues. V was cut by 2 bases and J by 4 bases, with 7 bases left in between. CDR3 sequence reads: CASSLTVADTQYF. Written as DNA, the CDR3 is TGTGCCAGCAGCTTAACAGTAGCAGATACGCAGTATTTT.

CDR3 in amino acids: CASSKTGLDSEQYF. The CDR3 DNA is TGTGCCAGCAGCAAGACTGGACTAGATAGCGAGCAGTACTTC. The chain combines TRBV6-5 with TRBJ2-7, with 7 bases identical to TRBD2. Germline trimming cut 6 bases from V and 6 bases from J; bases unmatched to any gene: 11. From germline, CDR1 is MNHEY and CDR2 SVGAGI. The CDR3 spans 14 residues.